A single T cell receptor (beta chain) is shown here with its context. Its antigen is as yet unknown. Treg sorting used a CD4+CD25+CD127-/low gate. After constant-region reverse-primer amplification, full-length variable regions underwent semi-nested PCR with Nested Universal Primer A. TCRdb itself ran the 5' RACE reads through MiXCR, one entry per CDR3 protein. The sample has 35,000 to 45,000 distinct CDR3 sequences, roughly 20% seen once. Whole-study findings and limits: Tumor-infiltrating Treg TCR alpha and beta sequences overlapped most with tumor naive CD4+ T cells, then blood naive. In terms of TCR gene usage, tumor memory CD4+ T cells clustered together with blood and lymph node memory CD4+ cells, as well as with lymph node naive CD4+ cells. The larger cohort examined one V-J beta rearrangement, not whole repertoires.

The CDR3 is 15 residues long. Trimming took off 2 bases at V and 0 bases at J, with 8 bases between the two ends. Germline V gives CDR1 SGHVS, CDR2 FQNEAQ. This receptor was obtained from a female donor with breast cancer. The sequencing input was Tregs sorted from a lymph node. The rearrangement joins TRBV7-8 to TRBJ1-5; D call uncertain. CDR3 amino acids: CASSLNGNSNQPQHF. The CDR3 coding sequence is TGTGCCAGCAGCTTAAACGGAAATAGCAATCAGCCCCAGCATTTT.